This T cell receptor beta chain emerged from a study of blood T cell repertoires in COVID-19. Study in general: The study drew acute and convalescent COVID-19 samples from the United States, Italy and Spain.

Per the original data handling: Using reference gene primer amplification, nucleated cell counts were estimated. Sequencing was performed with immunoSEQ multiplex PCR; in TCRdb, only in-frame clones are kept and a portion is missing. V and J calls and clone size follow that table, whereas D and trimming were derived from the DNA. The sample comprises some 170,000 clones, about 88% of which are singletons, and around 1.1% rests with the top ten. Trimming took 4 bases from V and 3 from J; bases not matched to a gene: 1. Per germline, CDR1 SGHTA and CDR2 FQGNSA. CDR3 length: 14 amino acids. Sequencing was done on a sample of peripheral blood. The sequence was collected from a man aged 40-55 years with acute or convalescent COVID-19. V and J are TRBV7-2 and TRBJ2-7, with TRBD2 identical over 12 bases. DNA for the CDR3: TGTGCCAGCAGCTGGACTAGCGGGGTCTACGAGCAGTACTTC. It translates to CASSWTSGVYEQYF.